These T cell receptor beta chains were read from a single sample in a study of T cell responses to AZD1222 COVID-19 vaccine. This table comes from immunoSEQ multiplex PCR, and its TCRdb copy is limited to in-frame clones, with some not included. The sample holds roughly 30,000 clones, about three quarters seen once. The sequencing here drew on peripheral blood, taken on day 0 of AZD1222 vaccination. These receptors all come from an adult in good health. CDR3s include the opening cysteine and the closing phenylalanine or tryptophan. The order of the fields is J gene, V gene, D gene, clone size, CDR3 DNA, CDR3 protein. The D gene is left open where the match is weak. Size tells how often a clone was seen (once, few, many) or the class of an expanded clone, and some rows leave it out.

TRBJ1-3,TRBV7-9,NA,NA,TGTGCCAGCGCGAGGGGCGTAGGGTCCGGAAACACCATATATTTT,CASARGVGSGNTIYF
TRBJ2-7,TRBV25-1,NA,NA,TGTGCCAGCAGTGCTATGGGTCCCGACGAGCAGTACTTC,CASSAMGPDEQYF
TRBJ1-2,TRBV3-1/TRBV3-2,NA,NA,TGTGCCAGCAGCCGCAGGACCGACGATGGCTACACCTTC,CASSRRTDDGYTF
TRBJ2-2,TRBV27,TRBD2,medium-sized,TGTGCCAGCAGTCCATTGGCGGGGGGCGGGAACACCGGGGAGCTGTTTTTT,CASSPLAGGGNTGELFF
TRBJ1-2,TRBV9,NA,NA,TGTGCCAGCAGCGGCCACAGGGCCTATGGCTACACCTTC,CASSGHRAYGYTF
TRBJ2-7,TRBV19,TRBD1,few,TGTGCCAGTAGTAAGGGACAGACAAGCGACGAGCAGTACTTC,CASSKGQTSDEQYF
TRBJ1-2,TRBV30,TRBD1,few,TGTGCCTGGAGTCTTGGACCGGGACAGACCTATGGCTACACCTTC,CAWSLGPGQTYGYTF
TRBJ2-5,TRBV5-1,TRBD2,NA,TGCGCCAGCAGCTTGGCCTCGGCGGGGGGTGGTGAGACCCAGTACTTC,CASSLASAGGGETQYF
TRBJ2-5,TRBV19,NA,few,TGTGCCAGTAGTATTCGCCATTCGGAGACCCAGTACTTC,CASSIRHSETQYF
TRBJ2-5,TRBV30,NA,once,TGTGCCTGGAAATTGGCCGGGGAGACCCAGTACTTC,CAWKLAGETQYF
TRBJ1-2,TRBV19,TRBD1,NA,TGTGCCAGTAGTATGGGGGGACAGGGAAGCTATGGCTACACCTTC,CASSMGGQGSYGYTF
TRBJ1-1,TRBV7-6,NA,NA,TGTGCCAGCAGCTTAGTTCAGGGATTTAACACTGAAGCTTTCTTT,CASSLVQGFNTEAFF
TRBJ2-2,TRBV11-3,NA,NA,TGTGCCAGCAGCTTAGATGAGAACACCGGGGAGCTGTTTTTT,CASSLDENTGELFF
TRBJ2-1,TRBV7-3,TRBD2,NA,TGTGCCAGCAGCCCCGGGACTAGCGGGAGGGCCCTCAATGAGCAGTTCTTC,CASSPGTSGRALNEQFF
TRBJ2-3,TRBV10-3,NA,NA,TGTGCCATCAGTGAGGAGAGAGGGAGTCGCCCCTTACGCACAGATACGCAGTATTTT,CAISEERGSRPLRTDTQYF
TRBJ2-1,TRBV19,TRBD2,NA,TGTGCCAGTAGTATGAGCGGGAGGCTCTACAATGAGCAGTTCTTC,CASSMSGRLYNEQFF
TRBJ2-5,TRBV28,NA,few,TGTGCCAGCAGACGGACAGTCCAAGAGACCCAGTACTTC,CASRRTVQETQYF
TRBJ2-3,TRBV11-3,NA,NA,TGTGCCAGCACCCCCCGGCGGCGGGGCACAGATACGCAGTATTTT,CASTPRRRGTDTQYF
TRBJ1-2,TRBV6-5,NA,NA,TGTGCCAGCAGTTACAGCAGGGGTAATGGCTACACCTTC,CASSYSRGNGYTF
TRBJ2-7,TRBV5-6,TRBD2,NA,TGTGCCAGCAGCCCTAGCGGGGGCCCAATAATCTCCTACGAGCAGTACTTC,CASSPSGGPIISYEQYF
TRBJ1-4,TRBV5-6,NA,NA,TGTGCCAGCAGCTTCCAGGCGAATGAAAAACTGTTTTTT,CASSFQANEKLFF
TRBJ2-1,TRBV5-4,NA,NA,TGTGCCAGCAGCCCTAGGTGGTCGGGGAACAATGAGCAGTTCTTC,CASSPRWSGNNEQFF
TRBJ1-5,TRBV24-1,TRBD1,NA,TGTGCCACCAGTCTCATTGTTAGGGGGCGCGTGTTGCGGCCCCAGCATTTT,CATSLIVRGRVLRPQHF
TRBJ2-1,TRBV6-5,NA,NA,TGTGCCAGCAGTTACTCGAACCATTACAATGAGCAGTTCTTC,CASSYSNHYNEQFF
TRBJ1-4,TRBV7-2,NA,NA,TGTGCCAGCAGCCAGGACAGTTCGGACTCCGAAAAACTGTTTTTT,CASSQDSSDSEKLFF
TRBJ2-5,TRBV30,TRBD2,few,TGTGCCTGGGTAGCGGGACAAGAGACCCAGTACTTC,CAWVAGQETQYF
TRBJ1-6,TRBV11-3,NA,NA,TGTGCCAGCAGCCCCCGGCCCGAAGGGAATTCACCCCTCCACTTT,CASSPRPEGNSPLHF
TRBJ2-1,TRBV3-1/TRBV3-2,TRBD2,NA,TGTGCCAGCAAGGGCGGGGGGGCCTTGTTCTTC,CASKGGGALFF
TRBJ2-3,TRBV5-4,TRBD2,NA,TGTGCCAGCAGCTTGGCCGGGGGAGCTAGCGGGGGGTTCACAGATACGCAGTATTTT,CASSLAGGASGGFTDTQYF
TRBJ2-2,TRBV29-1,TRBD1,NA,TGCAGCGTTGAGATGGGGACAGGGAACACCGGGGAGCTGTTTTTT,CSVEMGTGNTGELFF
TRBJ1-2,TRBV19,TRBD1,NA,TGTGCCAGCCGACAGGGGGCAGGCTATGGCTACACCTTC,CASRQGAGYGYTF
TRBJ2-3,TRBV18,TRBD1,NA,TGTGCCAGCTCACGGGACAGCCCCACAGATACGCAGTATTTT,CASSRDSPTDTQYF
TRBJ1-4,TRBV24-1,TRBD1,NA,TGTGCCACCTCTCCGGGACAGGGAAATGAAAAACTGTTTTTT,CATSPGQGNEKLFF
TRBJ2-1,TRBV12-3/TRBV12-4,NA,NA,TGTGCCAGCAGTTTATTCGGGGGAAGTGAGCAGTTCTTC,CASSLFGGSEQFF
TRBJ2-1,TRBV27,NA,NA,TGTGCCAGCAGGCCATGGGGGCCTACCTACAATGAGCAGTTCTTC,CASRPWGPTYNEQFF
TRBJ1-2,TRBV19,TRBD1,once,TGTGCCAGTAGTGCGAGGGGGCGGGATAACTATGGCTACACCTTC,CASSARGRDNYGYTF
TRBJ2-1,TRBV11-2,TRBD2,once,TGTGCCAGCAGCGGGCTAGCGGGACTATACAATGAGCAGTTCTTC,CASSGLAGLYNEQFF
TRBJ1-2,TRBV5-1,TRBD1,NA,TGCGCCAGCAGCGGACAGGGTAGCAACCCTAACTATGGCTACACCTTC,CASSGQGSNPNYGYTF
TRBJ1-5,TRBV5-6,TRBD1,few,TGTGCCAGCAGCCCCGGCAGGGGGCGTAGGAATCAGCCCCAGCATTTT,CASSPGRGRRNQPQHF
TRBJ1-5,TRBV27,NA,once,TGTGCCAGCAGTTTACAAGGGAATCAGCCCCAGCATTTT,CASSLQGNQPQHF
TRBJ2-6,TRBV5-6,TRBD1,NA,TGTGCCAGCAGCTTGGACAGGGGGACTGGGGCCAACGTCCTGACTTTC,CASSLDRGTGANVLTF
TRBJ1-2,TRBV6-5,NA,NA,TGTGCCAGCAAGAGTGCTAACTATGGCTACACCTTC,CASKSANYGYTF
TRBJ1-5,TRBV19,NA,NA,TGTGCCAGTAGTCCCCGTCGGGACGGAGATCAGCCCCAGCATTTT,CASSPRRDGDQPQHF
TRBJ2-3,TRBV5-4,NA,NA,TGTGCCAGCAGCTCAACTAAGACCCGGACCCTCAGAGGGGATACGCAGTATTTT,CASSSTKTRTLRGDTQYF
TRBJ1-1,TRBV19,TRBD1,once,TGTGCCAGTAGTATAGTGGGACCTAACAGGGGAGCTGAAGCTTTCTTT,CASSIVGPNRGAEAFF
TRBJ2-5,TRBV5-1,NA,NA,TGCGCCAGCAGCTTAACTAGTGGGTACCAAGAGACCCAGTACTTC,CASSLTSGYQETQYF
TRBJ2-1,TRBV7-2,TRBD1,NA,TGTGCCAGCAGCTTAGATGGGACAGGGTCCTACAATGAGCAGTTCTTC,CASSLDGTGSYNEQFF
TRBJ1-1,TRBV10-3,NA,NA,TGTGCCATCAAACGAAAGGCAATGAACACTGAAGCTTTCTTT,CAIKRKAMNTEAFF
TRBJ2-7,TRBV19,NA,NA,TGTGCCAGTAGTATGGTAAGCAGCTCCTACGAGCAGTACTTC,CASSMVSSSYEQYF
TRBJ1-5,TRBV25-1,NA,NA,TGTGCCAGCAGTCGGAGGGGAAGCAATCAGCCCCAGCATTTT,CASSRRGSNQPQHF
TRBJ1-4,TRBV15,NA,NA,TGTGCCACCAGCAGAGGGGATGCTAATGAAAAACTGTTTTTT,CATSRGDANEKLFF
TRBJ1-6,TRBV5-5,NA,few,TGTGCCAGCAGCTTGCTGGATCCTCGATCACCCCTCCACTTT,CASSLLDPRSPLHF
TRBJ1-5,TRBV21-1,NA,NA,TGTGCCAGCAGCAAAGGCAGGCGCAATCAGCCCCAGCATTTT,CASSKGRRNQPQHF